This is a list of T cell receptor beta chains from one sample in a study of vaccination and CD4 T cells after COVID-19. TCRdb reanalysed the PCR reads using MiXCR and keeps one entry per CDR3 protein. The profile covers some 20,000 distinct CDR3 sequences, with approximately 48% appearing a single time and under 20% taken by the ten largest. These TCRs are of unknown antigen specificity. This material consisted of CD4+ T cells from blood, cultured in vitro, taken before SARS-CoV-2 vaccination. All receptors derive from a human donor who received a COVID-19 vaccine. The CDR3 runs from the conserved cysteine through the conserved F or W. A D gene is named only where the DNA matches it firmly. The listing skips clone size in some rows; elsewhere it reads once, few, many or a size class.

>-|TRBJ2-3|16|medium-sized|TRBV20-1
TGCAGTGCTAGTCTCCCTCAGCAGCGTAGCACAGATACGCAGTATTTT
CSASLPQQRSTDTQYF
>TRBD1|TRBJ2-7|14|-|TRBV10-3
TGTGCCATCAGACCGGGACAGGGCTCCTACGAGCAGTACTTC
CAIRPGQGSYEQYF
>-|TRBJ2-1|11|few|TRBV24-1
TGTGCCACCAGTGATTTCAATGAGCAGTTCTTC
CATSDFNEQFF
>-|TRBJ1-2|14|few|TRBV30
TGTGCCTGGAAGTACAGGACGGTTAACTATGGCTACACCTTC
CAWKYRTVNYGYTF
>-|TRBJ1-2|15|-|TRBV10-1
TGCGCCAGCAGTGAGTCGAGGACAGCTAACTATGGCTACACCTTC
CASSESRTANYGYTF
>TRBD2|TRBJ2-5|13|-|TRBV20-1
TGCAGTGCTTCTGGACTAGCGGCAGAGACCCAGTACTTC
CSASGLAAETQYF
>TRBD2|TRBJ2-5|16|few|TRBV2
TGTGCCAGCAGTAAGGGACTAGCGGGGGGTTGGGAGACCCAGTACTTC
CASSKGLAGGWETQYF
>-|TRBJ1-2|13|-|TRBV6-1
TGTGCCAGCAGCCAATTGACACTAGATAGGGGCACCTTC
CASSQLTLDRGTF
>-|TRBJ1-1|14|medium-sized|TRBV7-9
TGTGCCAGCAGCTTCTTTGAGGGGCCCACTGAAGCTTTCTTT
CASSFFEGPTEAFF
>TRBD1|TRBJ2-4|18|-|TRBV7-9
TGTGCCAGCAGCTCGAGAACCGGGACAGTCCTAGCCAAAAACATTCAGTACTTC
CASSSRTGTVLAKNIQYF